The next 26 T cell receptor beta chains were all read from a single sample in a study of monozygotic twins with inflammatory bowel disease. From its re-call of the 5' RACE reads, TCRdb lists each CDR3 protein once, without DNA. Its table records approximately 200,000 distinct CDR3 sequences. Sequencing input: blood. Source of these receptors: a human donor with ulcerative colitis or Crohn's disease, or a healthy co-twin of an affected twin (not recorded which).

The chain couples TRBV4-1 to TRBJ1-5. This CDR3 region has 15 residues. CDR1 MGHRA and CDR2 YSYEKL come from the germline V gene. CDR3 region: CASSQGENSNQPQHF.

The CDR3 spells CASSPGPNYGYTF. The genes are TRBV27 and TRBJ1-2; as DNA is missing, the TRBD1 call by TCRdb cannot be tested. Germline V gene lookup returns CDR1 MNHEY and CDR2 SMNVEV (reference sequence). The CDR3 sequence is 13 residues long.

The V call is TRBV5-6, the J call TRBJ1-5. This CDR3 is built from 15 residues. Germline V gives CDR1 SGHDT, CDR2 YYEEEE. Here the CDR3 reads CASSLASHSNQPQHF.

V usage is TRBV28 and J usage is TRBJ2-2. The germline V gene encodes CDR1 MDHEN and CDR2 SYDVKM. The CDR3 covers 16 residues. The CDR3 region is CASSLGVSFNTGELFF.

This chain uses TRBV4-2 with TRBJ1-2. This CDR3 is built from 12 residues. CDR1 is LGHNA, CDR2 YNFKEQ, per germline. The CDR3 reads CASSQPNYGYTF.

The rearrangement links TRBV19 to TRBJ1-5; TCRdb indicates TRBD1, and absent DNA this call remains unverified. Germline CDR1 and CDR2: LNHDA and SQIVND (reference sequence). The CDR3 runs to 15 residues. CDR3 region: CASNLQGEGNQPQHF. Variable domain in full (rest from reference TRBV19 and TRBJ1-5): DGGITQSPKYLFRKEGQNVTLSCEQNLNHDAMYWYRQDPGQGLRLIYYSQIVNDFQKGDIAEGYSVSREKKESFPLTVTSAQKNPTAFYLCASNLQGEGNQPQHFGDGTRLSIL.

V gene TRBV6-5 combines with J gene TRBJ1-1; TCRdb outputs TRBD1, but without DNA this stays unchecked. CDR1 and CDR2 from the germline V gene are MNHEY and SVGAGI. The CDR3 contains 14 residues. This chain's CDR3 is CASSSLLRQGLAFF.

This chain uses TRBV30 with TRBJ2-7; TCRdb indicates TRBD2, and absent DNA this call remains unverified. The CDR3 has 13 amino acids. Germline assignment: CDR1 GTSNPN and CDR2 SVGIG (reference sequence). This CDR3 is CAWSEGRDYEQYF.

The CDR3 loop reads CASSQVSGTDYEQYF. The gene calls are TRBV4-1 and TRBJ2-7; the TCRdb call, TRBD1, lacks DNA for checking. Germline values: CDR1 MGHRA, CDR2 YSYEKL. This CDR3 contains 15 residues.

The chain has TRBV28 and TRBJ2-3. The CDR3 covers 15 residues. Germline CDR1 MDHEN, CDR2 SYDVKM. This chain's CDR3 is CASHGMWGYTDTQYF.

V is TRBV7-8 and J is TRBJ2-3; TCRdb lists TRBD2, though no DNA is available to test this call. This CDR3 region has 17 residues. CDR1 is SGHVS and CDR2 is FQNEAQ in the germline V gene. CDR3 amino acids: CASLTLYGAGAGDTQYF.

V is TRBV4-1 and J is TRBJ1-6. The CDR3 extends over 18 amino acids. Germline V gene data show CDR1 as MGHRA and CDR2 as YSYEKL. The CDR3 here is CASSPSGGDGSYNSPLHF.

The rearrangement joins TRBV5-1 to TRBJ1-6; TCRdb calls TRBD1, which cannot be checked without DNA. Germline V lookup: CDR1 SGHRS, CDR2 YFSETQ. The CDR3 has 14 amino acids. CDR3 amino acids: CASSLQVTNSPLHF.

The V gene is TRBV6-2 or TRBV6-3, the J gene TRBJ2-1; there is no DNA to check the TCRdb D call of TRBD2. Germline V gene sequence: CDR1 MNHEY, CDR2 SVGEGT. CDR3 length: 15 amino acids. CDR3 region: CASSRIGTVINEQFF.

The gene calls are TRBV20-1 and TRBJ1-5. Germline V gene lookup returns CDR1 DFQATT and CDR2 SNEGSKA (reference sequence). The CDR3 is 13 residues long. The CDR3 is CSAKADSNQPQHF.

The chain has TRBV5-1 and TRBJ1-1; the D call of TRBD1 rests on TCRdb alone, since no DNA is present to check it. The CDR3 consists of 15 residues. Germline V lookup: CDR1 SGHRS, CDR2 YFSETQ. CDR3 region: CASSPGRGEDTEAFF.

The chain combines TRBV19 with TRBJ2-7. The CDR3 extends over 17 amino acids. Germline assignment: CDR1 LNHDA and CDR2 SQIVND (reference sequence). CDR3 region: CASSISSFGYLPYEQYF. Combining the CDR3 with reference TRBV19 and TRBJ2-7 gives the whole variable domain DGGITQSPKYLFRKEGQNVTLSCEQNLNHDAMYWYRQDPGQGLRLIYYSQIVNDFQKGDIAEGYSVSREKKESFPLTVTSAQKNPTAFYLCASSISSFGYLPYEQYFGPGTRLTVT.

This CDR3 is CASSYRVGGGTEAFF. The V call is TRBV12-3 or TRBV12-4, the J call TRBJ1-1; TCRdb names TRBD1, which stays unverified in the absence of DNA. The CDR3 extends over 15 amino acids.

The V gene is TRBV4-1, the J gene TRBJ2-3. Germline lookup yields CDR1 MGHRA and CDR2 YSYEKL. The CDR3 is made up of 16 amino acids. This CDR3 is CASSQAWSGSTDTQYF.

This chain connects TRBV6-5 to TRBJ1-3. There are 16 residues in the CDR3. Per germline, CDR1 MNHEY and CDR2 SVGAGI. This CDR3 reads CASSYVAQGGGNTIYF.

The chain carries TRBV2 and TRBJ1-5. This CDR3 has 13 amino acids. CDR1 and CDR2 from the germline V gene are SNHLY and FYNNEI. This CDR3 is CASNGPTDQPQHF.

The chain is built from TRBV25-1 and TRBJ1-4. The CDR3 loop spans 17 amino acids. The germline CDR1 and CDR2 sequences are MGHDK and SYGVNS. This CDR3 reads CASSETWGAGTNEKLFF.

The V and J genes are TRBV5-6 and TRBJ2-2; the TRBD2 assignment by TCRdb is unverifiable without DNA. Germline values: CDR1 SGHDT, CDR2 YYEEEE. This CDR3 spans 16 amino acids. CDR3 sequence: CASSRLLAGSTGELFF.

This chain uses TRBV4-1 with TRBJ1-5. The CDR3 loop spans 14 amino acids. Germline values: CDR1 MGHRA, CDR2 YSYEKL. The CDR3: CASTSQEWDQPQHF.

CDR3 protein: CSARSNLRSSYEQYF. V is TRBV20-1 and J is TRBJ2-7. The germline V gene encodes CDR1 DFQATT and CDR2 SNEGSKA (reference sequence). The CDR3 spans 15 residues.

The rearrangement joins TRBV20-1 to TRBJ1-3; the TRBD1 assignment by TCRdb is unverifiable without DNA. This CDR3 has 15 amino acids. Germline CDR1 is DFQATT and CDR2 is SNEGSKA (reference sequence). CDR3 sequence reads: CSASSSTVAGNTIYF.